The rows below give T cell receptor beta chains drawn from one sample of a study of T cell changes during pregnancy in multiple sclerosis. Measured with immunoSEQ multiplex PCR; TCRdb has only the in-frame clones, and not every one. This repertoire shows approximately 130,000 clones, roughly 95% found once; its top ten account for about 0.45%. The sequencing used peripheral blood, collected after pregnancy. These receptors all stem from a female donor with multiple sclerosis, enrolled in a pregnancy study. The CDR3 runs from the conserved cysteine through the conserved F or W. A D gene is named only where the DNA matches it firmly. The size of a clone is reported for some rows only, either as once, few or many, or as a class for expanded clones.

>TRBD2|18|TRBV11-2|NA|TRBJ2-1
CASSFSGTSGSPYNEQFF
TGTGCCAGCAGCTTTTCCGGGACTAGCGGGAGCCCCTACAATGAGCAGTTCTTC
>NA|13|TRBV27|NA|TRBJ1-2
CASSLGENYGYTF
TGTGCCAGCAGTTTAGGGGAGAACTATGGCTACACCTTC
>NA|15|TRBV7-9|NA|TRBJ1-5
CASSHTAAGNQPQHF
TGTGCCAGCAGCCACACAGCGGCAGGCAATCAGCCCCAGCATTTT
>TRBD2|18|TRBV11-1|NA|TRBJ2-2
CASSSGGTSGRSGGELFF
TGTGCCAGCAGCTCGGGGGGGACTAGCGGGAGATCAGGCGGGGAGCTGTTTTTT
>NA|14|TRBV6-1|NA|TRBJ2-7
CASCPGGSSYEQYF
TGTGCCAGCTGCCCCGGAGGTAGCTCCTACGAGCAGTACTTC
>TRBD2|16|TRBV28|NA|TRBJ2-3
CASSLSTSGSTDTQYF
TGTGCCAGCAGTTTATCGACTAGCGGGAGTACAGATACGCAGTATTTT
>TRBD2|16|TRBV5-4|NA|TRBJ2-3
CASSLGTSGSTDTQYF
TGTGCCAGCAGCTTGGGGACTAGCGGGAGCACAGATACGCAGTATTTT
>TRBD2|14|TRBV11-2|NA|TRBJ2-7
CASSLAGTSYEQYF
TGTGCCAGCAGCTTAGCCGGGACTAGCTACGAGCAGTACTTC
>NA|15|TRBV28|NA|TRBJ2-5
CASTLGRTYQETQYF
TGTGCCAGCACCTTGGGGCGGACCTACCAAGAGACCCAGTACTTC
>TRBD2|15|TRBV29-1|NA|TRBJ2-1
CSARPPTGGSNEQFF
TGCAGCGCCCGTCCGCCAACGGGAGGCTCCAATGAGCAGTTCTTC
>NA|13|TRBV6-1|once|TRBJ2-2
CASSDGYTGELFF
TGTGCCAGCAGTGACGGGTATACCGGGGAGCTGTTTTTT
>TRBD1|17|TRBV11-2|once|TRBJ2-4
CASSQQASGTGGNIQYF
TGTGCCAGCAGCCAGCAGGCTTCCGGGACAGGGGGTAATATTCAGTACTTC
>NA|15|TRBV27|NA|TRBJ1-1
CASQDSDRMNTEAFF
TGTGCCAGCCAGGACTCCGACAGGATGAACACTGAAGCTTTCTTT
>TRBD1|17|TRBV28|NA|TRBJ1-5
CASSLAPGQGRDQPQHF
TGTGCCAGCAGTTTGGCCCCGGGACAGGGGAGGGATCAGCCCCAGCATTTT
>NA|15|TRBV28|NA|TRBJ2-1
CASSLEVPSYNEQFF
TGTGCCAGCAGTTTGGAGGTCCCCTCCTACAATGAGCAGTTCTTC
>NA|17|TRBV27|NA|TRBJ2-6
CASSFDRGTSGANVLTF
TGTGCCAGCAGTTTTGATCGGGGAACTTCCGGGGCCAACGTCCTGACTTTC
>NA|13|TRBV2|NA|TRBJ2-3
CASSEIFRDTQYF
TGTGCCAGCAGTGAAATTTTTCGAGATACGCAGTATTTT
>TRBD1|14|TRBV11-2|once|TRBJ2-3
CASSFGQGRDTQYF
TGTGCCAGCAGCTTCGGACAGGGCAGAGATACGCAGTATTTT
>NA|10|TRBV29-1|NA|TRBJ2-2
CSVSAGELFF
TGCAGCGTTTCTGCCGGGGAGCTGTTTTTT
>TRBD1|14|TRBV7-6|NA|TRBJ1-2
CASSATGGSYGYTF
TGTGCCAGCAGCGCCACAGGGGGCTCCTATGGCTACACCTTC
>TRBD2|16|TRBV15|NA|TRBJ2-3
CATSPQRLADTDTQYF
TGTGCCACCAGCCCCCAGCGGCTAGCGGACACAGATACGCAGTATTTT
>TRBD2|17|TRBV7-8|NA|TRBJ2-7
CASSLYLASGASYEQYF
TGTGCCAGCAGCTTATACCTTGCTAGCGGGGCCTCCTACGAGCAGTACTTC
>NA|16|TRBV5-1|few|TRBJ1-1
CASSLDRGLVNTEAFF
TGCGCCAGCAGCTTGGACCGGGGACTAGTGAACACTGAAGCTTTCTTT
>NA|13|TRBV28|NA|TRBJ1-2
CASSPTGYYGYTF
TGTGCCAGCAGTCCCACGGGGTACTATGGCTACACCTTC
>TRBD2|15|TRBV7-8|NA|TRBJ2-7
CASSLRPGGPDEQYF
TGTGCCAGCAGCTTAAGACCGGGAGGGCCCGACGAGCAGTACTTC
>NA|16|TRBV28|NA|TRBJ2-5
CASSPRGAEASETQYF
TGTGCCAGCAGTCCACGGGGAGCGGAGGCCTCAGAGACCCAGTACTTC
>TRBD2|17|TRBV5-1|NA|TRBJ2-3
CASSLVLAGASSDTQYF
TGCGCCAGCAGCTTGGTACTAGCGGGAGCTTCTTCAGATACGCAGTATTTT
>NA|13|TRBV29-1|NA|TRBJ1-2
CSVGLLGDYGYTF
TGCAGCGTTGGGCTCCTAGGTGACTATGGCTACACCTTC
>TRBD2|15|TRBV6-5|NA|TRBJ2-2
CASNPGLVNTGELFF
TGTGCCAGCAACCCGGGACTAGTGAACACCGGGGAGCTGTTTTTT
>NA|14|TRBV28|NA|TRBJ1-3
CASSPGTTGNTIYF
TGTGCCAGCAGTCCAGGTACCACTGGAAACACCATATATTTT
>TRBD2|15|TRBV6-4|NA|TRBJ2-1
CASSEDSGRYNEQFF
TGTGCCAGCAGTGAGGATAGCGGGAGATACAATGAGCAGTTCTTC
>NA|16|TRBV5-6|NA|TRBJ1-3
CASSPTDSSSGNTIYF
TGTGCCAGCAGCCCAACCGACAGTAGCTCTGGAAACACCATATATTTT
>NA|15|TRBV2|NA|TRBJ1-4
CASGGVGATNEKLFF
TGTGCCAGCGGAGGGGTGGGGGCAACTAATGAAAAACTGTTTTTT
>TRBD2|15|TRBV9|NA|TRBJ2-5
CASSVGVGAGETQYF
TGTGCCAGCAGCGTAGGAGTGGGAGCGGGGGAGACCCAGTACTTC
>NA|12|TRBV19|NA|TRBJ2-2
CASSIGTGELFF
TGTGCCAGTAGTATCGGGACCGGGGAGCTGTTTTTT
>NA|13|TRBV19|NA|TRBJ2-5
CASSTGQQETQYF
TGTGCCAGTAGTACCGGACAGCAAGAGACCCAGTACTTC
>NA|15|TRBV6-6|NA|TRBJ2-7
CASSPPLGLPLEQYF
TGTGCCAGCAGTCCTCCCCTCGGACTCCCTCTCGAGCAGTACTTC
>NA|13|TRBV19|NA|TRBJ1-4
CASSTGHGEKLFF
TGTGCCAGTAGTACTGGACACGGGGAAAAACTGTTTTTT
>NA|15|TRBV15|NA|TRBJ1-4
CATSRDGQWNEKLFF
TGTGCCACCAGCAGAGATGGACAGTGGAATGAAAAACTGTTTTTT
>TRBD1|15|TRBV19|NA|TRBJ2-7
CASSPTGAPSYEQYF
TGTGCCAGTAGCCCTACAGGGGCTCCGTCCTACGAGCAGTACTTC
>NA|14|TRBV11-1|NA|TRBJ2-7
CASSSRDFTYEQYF
TGTGCCAGCAGCTCCCGGGACTTTACCTACGAGCAGTACTTC
>TRBD2|15|TRBV10-3|NA|TRBJ2-7
CAISEGSGRAYEQYF
TGTGCCATCAGTGAAGGTAGCGGGAGGGCCTACGAGCAGTACTTC
>NA|14|TRBV28|NA|TRBJ1-5
CASSLAGINQPQHF
TGTGCCAGCAGTTTAGCAGGGATCAATCAGCCCCAGCATTTT
>TRBD1|15|TRBV6-6|once|TRBJ1-5
CASSYGQGFNQPQHF
TGTGCCAGCAGTTACGGACAGGGATTCAATCAGCCCCAGCATTTT